This T cell receptor (beta chain) was identified in a study of blood T cell repertoires in COVID-19. Study information: Whether acute or convalescent, the COVID-19 samples came from the United States, Italy and Spain. PBMCs, B-cell-depleted T cells, or T cells provided the cDNA or gDNA that made up the material.

The CDR3 totals 13 residues. Germline-derived CDR1 and CDR2 are SQVTM and ANQGSEA. Trimming took 6 bases from V and 0 from J, leaving 10 bases between them. Profiled with immunoSEQ multiplex PCR; TCRdb holds only in-frame clones, not every one. Among about 240,000 clones listed, approximately 80% were seen once. This chain uses TRBV29-1 with TRBJ2-3, with a weak D call TRBD1 (5 bases). This TCR derives from a woman older than 75 with acute or convalescent COVID-19. Sequencing input: peripheral blood. CDR3 in amino acids: CSVRTLSTDTQYF. CDR3 in DNA: TGCAGCGTCCGGACACTTAGCACAGATACGCAGTATTTT.